The rows below give T cell receptor beta chains drawn from one sample of a study of T cell responses to AZD1222 COVID-19 vaccine. Repertoires were generated with immunoSEQ multiplex PCR, while TCRdb's copy carries only in-frame clones and drops some. The sample yields some 94,000 clones, around nine tenths seen once. The sample was peripheral blood, taken on day 0 of AZD1222 vaccination. These receptors came from an adult in good health. CDR3s include the opening cysteine and the closing phenylalanine or tryptophan. A D gene is named only where the DNA matches it firmly. Clone size is stated in some rows and not others, as once, few, many or a class when expanded.

-	TRBV29-1	TRBJ2-7	few	CSVVLGSIGEQYF	TGCAGCGTTGTTTTAGGGTCCATCGGCGAGCAGTACTTC
TRBD2	TRBV5-6	TRBJ2-7	-	CASSSSGGNYEQYF	TGTGCCAGCAGCTCTAGCGGGGGAAACTACGAGCAGTACTTC
-	TRBV19	TRBJ1-6	-	CASSMGRVSSPLHF	TGTGCCAGTAGTATGGGGAGGGTAAGTTCCCCCCTCCACTTT
-	TRBV2	TRBJ1-1	-	CASDKSPGTEAFF	TGTGCCAGCGACAAATCCCCGGGGACTGAAGCTTTCTTT
-	TRBV7-6	TRBJ1-1	-	CASSLAQSNEAFF	TGTGCCAGCAGCTTAGCGCAGAGCAATGAAGCTTTCTTT
-	TRBV5-4	TRBJ1-2	-	CASSLNGRGIYGYTF	TGTGCCAGCAGCTTGAACGGCAGGGGCATCTATGGCTACACCTTC
-	TRBV3-1/TRBV3-2	TRBJ1-4	-	CASSPAPLEKLFF	TGTGCCAGCAGCCCCGCACCGCTAGAAAAACTGTTTTTT
-	TRBV2	TRBJ1-3	once	CASSDLAAGYTGNTIYF	TGTGCCAGCAGTGATTTGGCCGCAGGGTATACTGGAAACACCATATATTTT
-	TRBV19	TRBJ1-1	-	CASSGEGFEAFF	TGTGCCAGTAGTGGGGAAGGGTTTGAAGCTTTCTTT
TRBD1	TRBV10-3	TRBJ2-7	-	CAIGLDRAYEQYF	TGTGCCATCGGGCTTGACAGGGCGTACGAGCAGTACTTC
TRBD1	TRBV30	TRBJ1-5	-	CAWSVPGQVQPQHF	TGTGCCTGGAGTGTACCCGGACAGGTTCAGCCCCAGCATTTT
-	TRBV7-8	TRBJ1-2	-	CASSLGRISNYGYTF	TGTGCCAGCAGCTTAGGGAGAATTTCTAACTATGGCTACACCTTC
-	TRBV25-1	TRBJ1-2	-	CASSEFYIKSGYTF	TGTGCCAGCAGTGAATTCTATATCAAATCAGGCTACACCTTC
-	TRBV3-1/TRBV3-2	TRBJ1-2	-	CASSQTTNYGYTF	TGTGCCAGCAGCCAAACAACTAACTATGGCTACACCTTC
-	TRBV11-3	TRBJ2-1	-	CASSLDLRNEQFF	TGTGCCAGCAGCTTGGATCTGCGCAATGAGCAGTTCTTC
-	TRBV30	TRBJ2-1	-	CAWSVRVGAEGYNEQFF	TGTGCCTGGAGTGTACGGGTGGGGGCGGAGGGTTACAATGAGCAGTTCTTC
-	TRBV9	TRBJ1-5	-	CASSVALGMSNQPQHF	TGTGCCAGCAGCGTAGCGCTAGGGATGAGCAATCAGCCCCAGCATTTT
-	TRBV27	TRBJ1-6	-	CASSLEGYRSPLHF	TGTGCCAGCAGTTTAGAGGGTTATCGCTCACCCCTCCACTTT
-	TRBV29-1	TRBJ1-4	medium-sized	CSVAVGGEKLFF	TGCAGCGTTGCTGTTGGTGGCGAAAAACTGTTTTTT
TRBD1	TRBV6-5	TRBJ1-1	-	CASSRGTGVRAFF	TGTGCCAGCAGCCGCGGGACAGGGGTACGAGCTTTCTTT
-	TRBV6-1	TRBJ1-1	-	CASSDRAGVVEAFF	TGTGCCAGCAGTGATAGGGCGGGGGTCGTTGAAGCTTTCTTT
TRBD1	TRBV12-3/TRBV12-4	TRBJ2-7	few	CASGKTGGNEQYF	TGTGCCAGCGGAAAGACAGGGGGCAACGAGCAGTACTTC
TRBD2	TRBV30	TRBJ2-5	-	CAWSVRGALGETQYF	TGTGCCTGGAGTGTGCGGGGGGCCTTGGGGGAGACCCAGTACTTC
-	TRBV5-4	TRBJ2-5	-	CASSLKGGIGQETQYF	TGTGCCAGCAGCTTGAAAGGGGGTATAGGCCAAGAGACCCAGTACTTC
TRBD1	TRBV5-1	TRBJ2-1	-	CASSLYGTGFVNEQFF	TGCGCCAGCAGCTTGTACGGGACAGGGTTTGTGAATGAGCAGTTCTTC
TRBD2	TRBV5-4	TRBJ2-1	-	CASSKPSGGTYNEQFF	TGTGCCAGCAGCAAACCTAGCGGGGGGACCTACAATGAGCAGTTCTTC
-	TRBV29-1	TRBJ1-1	-	CSASGAARNTEAFF	TGCAGCGCCTCGGGTGCGGCTAGGAACACTGAAGCTTTCTTT
-	TRBV2	TRBJ2-7	-	CASSVKAETERYF	TGTGCCAGCAGTGTAAAAGCGGAGACTGAGCGGTACTTC
TRBD1	TRBV11-3	TRBJ2-5	-	CASSLGQTLQETQYF	TGTGCCAGCAGCTTGGGACAGACCCTCCAAGAGACCCAGTACTTC
TRBD1	TRBV5-6	TRBJ2-5	-	CASSPRDSSRRETQYF	TGTGCCAGCAGCCCCAGGGACAGTTCCCGGAGGGAGACCCAGTACTTC
TRBD1	TRBV18	TRBJ1-5	-	CASSPGTAQPQHF	TGTGCCAGCTCACCCGGGACAGCTCAGCCCCAGCATTTT
-	TRBV19	TRBJ2-3	few	CASRKVGGTVTDTQYF	TGTGCCAGCCGTAAGGTTGGCGGGACAGTCACAGATACGCAGTATTTT
-	TRBV7-3	TRBJ1-1	-	CASSFSRNTEAFF	TGTGCCAGCAGCTTTTCGAGGAACACTGAAGCTTTCTTT
-	TRBV6-4	TRBJ1-6	-	CASSQERNSPLHF	TGTGCCAGCAGCCAGGAAAGGAATTCACCCCTCCACTTT
-	TRBV7-2	TRBJ1-5	-	CASSLVGGGNQPQHF	TGTGCCAGCAGCTTAGTGGGCGGTGGCAATCAGCCCCAGCATTTT
-	TRBV13	TRBJ2-5	once	CASSLLQETQYF	TGTGCCAGCAGCCTCCTCCAAGAGACCCAGTACTTC
-	TRBV7-9	TRBJ1-2	-	CASSALSYGYTF	TGTGCCAGCAGCGCGCTCTCCTATGGCTACACCTTC
TRBD2	TRBV7-9	TRBJ2-7	-	CASSLDSPSGASYEQYF	TGTGCCAGCAGCTTAGATTCCCCTAGCGGGGCTTCCTACGAGCAGTACTTC
-	TRBV9	TRBJ2-4	-	CASSVGGPKNIQYF	TGTGCCAGCAGCGTAGGTGGGCCAAAAAACATTCAGTACTTC
TRBD1	TRBV5-1	TRBJ2-7	once	CASSPDRAAEQYF	TGCGCCAGCAGTCCGGACAGGGCGGCCGAGCAGTACTTC
-	TRBV12-5	TRBJ2-7	-	CASGLVLQGSDSYEQYF	TGTGCTAGTGGTTTGGTGCTACAGGGTTCTGACAGCTACGAGCAGTACTTC
-	TRBV23-1	TRBJ1-1	-	CASSQSLRDKNGGTEAFF	TGCGCCAGCAGTCAATCCTTGCGGGATAAGAACGGGGGCACTGAAGCTTTCTTT
-	TRBV5-1	TRBJ1-1	-	CASSLVLNTEAFF	TGCGCCAGCAGCTTGGTACTGAACACTGAAGCTTTCTTT
TRBD1	TRBV6-6	TRBJ1-1	-	CASRLQGMNTEAFF	TGTGCCAGCAGACTACAGGGGATGAACACTGAAGCTTTCTTT
TRBD1	TRBV10-3	TRBJ2-7	-	CAISLGTGYEQYF	TGTGCCATCAGCCTTGGGACAGGGTATGAGCAGTACTTC
-	TRBV9	TRBJ1-2	-	CASSHRQEVGYGYTF	TGTGCCAGCAGCCATAGACAGGAAGTCGGCTATGGCTACACCTTC
-	TRBV30	TRBJ1-1	once	CAWSFTGLGTEAFF	TGTGCCTGGAGTTTTACAGGGCTTGGCACTGAAGCTTTCTTT
-	TRBV5-5	TRBJ2-7	-	CASSTGIPYEQYF	TGTGCCAGCAGCACCGGTATCCCCTACGAGCAGTACTTC
-	TRBV6-1	TRBJ1-5	once	CASSEQGLSNQPQHF	TGTGCCAGCAGTGAACAGGGGCTGAGCAATCAGCCCCAGCATTTT
-	TRBV28	TRBJ2-1	-	CASSKTRDPLFF	TGTGCCAGCAGTAAAACCCGGGACCCCCTGTTCTTC
-	TRBV27	TRBJ2-3	-	CASSSVRDGPSTDTQYF	TGTGCCAGCAGCTCCGTACGGGACGGCCCTAGCACAGATACGCAGTATTTT
TRBD2	TRBV5-1	TRBJ2-5	-	CASSLPSGRAVETQYF	TGCGCCAGCAGCTTGCCTAGCGGGAGGGCCGTGGAGACCCAGTACTTC
-	TRBV29-1	TRBJ2-5	-	CSVVPGRGSQETQYF	TGCAGCGTTGTCCCCGGCAGGGGCAGCCAAGAGACCCAGTACTTC
TRBD1	TRBV5-1	TRBJ1-3	-	CASSPGQISGNTIYF	TGCGCCAGCAGCCCGGGACAGATCTCTGGAAACACCATATATTTT
TRBD1	TRBV24-1	TRBJ1-2	-	CATSDGGTGEGYTF	TGTGCCACCAGTGACGGCGGGACAGGGGAAGGCTACACCTTC